This T cell receptor (beta chain) emerged from a study of OX40 agonist ivuxolimab in advanced cancers. In the study overall: Participants averaged approximately 65 years of age (range about 23 to 90) and were under 90% male.

Germline V gene sequence: CDR1 SGHNT, CDR2 YYREEE (reference sequence). V dropped 0 bases and J dropped 0; count of bases not matched to a gene: 3. The CDR3 covers 16 residues. This clone is medium-sized in the sample. Assay used: immunoSEQ multiplex PCR; TCRdb lists only in-frame clones, some missing. The sample shows tens of thousands of clones, around four fifths of them seen only once. Source: CD4+ or CD8+ T cells sorted from blood, taken in a trial of the OX40 agonist ivuxolimab. The genes are TRBV5-4 and TRBJ2-7; the match to TRBD2 covers 10 bases. The receptor was isolated from an adult with an advanced solid tumor such as melanoma, head and neck, liver or kidney cancer. The CDR3 region is CASSLEASGSSYEQYF. The CDR3 nucleotides read TGTGCCAGCAGCTTGGAGGCTAGCGGGAGCTCCTACGAGCAGTACTTC.